One and the same sample provided the 5 T cell receptor beta chains below, sequenced in a study of early T cells in non-severe SARS-CoV-2 infection. TCRdb re-called the 5' RACE reads with MiXCR, one entry per CDR3 protein. The sample comprises 20,000 to 25,000 distinct CDR3 sequences, about 4.3% of which are singletons, and about 5.8% rests with the top ten. The sequenced sample was whole blood. The receptors shown here come from an adult who was a healthcare worker with PCR-confirmed SARS-CoV-2 infection or an uninfected control (not recorded which).

The sample holds a few counts of this clonotype. This chain links TRBV15 with TRBJ2-7; no definite D call. Trimming left V 3 bases short and J 3 bases short, with 9 bases between. There are 13 residues in the CDR3. Germline CDR1 reads LNHNV; CDR2 reads YYDKDF (reference sequence). CDR3 residues: CATSSVLNYEQYF. The DNA of the CDR3 is TGTGCCACCAGCAGTGTACTGAACTACGAGCAGTACTTC.

This clonotype was observed at least ten times. This chain connects TRBV6-2 or TRBV6-3 to TRBJ2-7, with 7 bases fitting TRBD1. The ends lost 6 bases at V and 2 bases at J; junction bases unmatched: 7. Germline CDR1 and CDR2: MNHEY and SVGEGT. The CDR3 sequence is 14 residues long. The CDR3 DNA reads TGTGCCAGCAGCCCAGTGACAGGGACCTACGAGCAGTACTTC. It translates to CASSPVTGTYEQYF.

This clonotype is medium-sized (0.01 to 0.1%) by share. V is TRBV15 and J is TRBJ2-7; a weak D match, TRBD1 (5 bases). The germline CDR1 and CDR2 sequences are LNHNV and YYDKDF (reference sequence). V dropped 0 bases and J dropped 2 bases, with 8 bases sitting between them. This CDR3 spans 14 amino acids. CDR3 nucleotide sequence: TGTGCCACCAGCAGAGATGCAGGGCCCTACGAGCAGTACTTC. It is translated as CATSRDAGPYEQYF.

The table lists this clonotype with many counts. The chain uses TRBV29-1 and TRBJ2-2; D gene uncertain. The CDR3 loop spans 14 amino acids. The V gene lost 4 bases and the J gene lost 0 bases, with 9 bases spanning the gap. Germline CDR1 SQVTM, CDR2 ANQGSEA. CDR3 loop: CSVVRQANTGELFF. For the CDR3, the DNA is TGCAGCGTTGTCCGGCAGGCGAACACCGGGGAGCTGTTTTTT.

In its sample, this clonotype was seen many times. As DNA, the CDR3 is TGTGCCAGCAGCCCTACCTTTATAGGACAGGGGGCAGGGCAGCCCCAGCATTTT. This sequence encodes CASSPTFIGQGAGQPQHF. The genes are TRBV3-1 and TRBJ1-5; 11 bases map to TRBD1. The germline V gene encodes CDR1 LGHDT and CDR2 YNNKEL (reference sequence). V was pared by 4 bases and J by 7 bases, with 15 bases of the junction left unmatched. The CDR3 length is 18 residues.